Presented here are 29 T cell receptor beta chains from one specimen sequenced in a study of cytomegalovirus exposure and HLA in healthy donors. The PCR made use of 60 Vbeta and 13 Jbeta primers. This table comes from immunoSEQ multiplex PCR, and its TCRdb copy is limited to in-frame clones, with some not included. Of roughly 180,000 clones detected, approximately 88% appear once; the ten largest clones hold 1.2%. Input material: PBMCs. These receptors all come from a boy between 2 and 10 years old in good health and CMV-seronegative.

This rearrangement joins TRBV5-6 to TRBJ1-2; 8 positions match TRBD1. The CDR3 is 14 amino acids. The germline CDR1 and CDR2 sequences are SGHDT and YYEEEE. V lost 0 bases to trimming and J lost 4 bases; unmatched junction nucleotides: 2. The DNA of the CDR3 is TGTGCCAGCAGCTTGGGACAGGGGACCTATGGCTACACCTTC. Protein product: CASSLGQGTYGYTF.

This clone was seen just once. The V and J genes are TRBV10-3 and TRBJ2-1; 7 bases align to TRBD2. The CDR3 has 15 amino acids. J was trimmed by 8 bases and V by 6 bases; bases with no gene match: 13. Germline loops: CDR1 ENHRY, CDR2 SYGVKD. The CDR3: CAIRELALRGYEQFF. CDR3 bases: TGTGCCATCAGGGAACTAGCGCTCCGAGGGTATGAGCAGTTCTTC.

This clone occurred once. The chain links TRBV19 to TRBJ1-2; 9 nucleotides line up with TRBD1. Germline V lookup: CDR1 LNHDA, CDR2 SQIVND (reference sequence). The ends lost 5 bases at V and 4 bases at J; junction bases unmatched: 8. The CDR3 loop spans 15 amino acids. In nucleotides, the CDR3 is TGTGCCAGTAGTTTCCGGACAGGGGATTTCTATGGCTACACCTTC. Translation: CASSFRTGDFYGYTF. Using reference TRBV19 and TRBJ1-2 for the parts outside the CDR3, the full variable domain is DGGITQSPKYLFRKEGQNVTLSCEQNLNHDAMYWYRQDPGQGLRLIYYSQIVNDFQKGDIAEGYSVSREKKESFPLTVTSAQKNPTAFYLCASSFRTGDFYGYTFGSGTRLTVV.

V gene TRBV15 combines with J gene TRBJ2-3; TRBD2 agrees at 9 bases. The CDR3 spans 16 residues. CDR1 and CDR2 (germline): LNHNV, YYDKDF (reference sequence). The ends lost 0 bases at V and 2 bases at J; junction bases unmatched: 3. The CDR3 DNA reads TGTGCCACCAGCAGAGATGCGGGGGGGACCACAGATACGCAGTATTTT. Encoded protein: CATSRDAGGTTDTQYF.

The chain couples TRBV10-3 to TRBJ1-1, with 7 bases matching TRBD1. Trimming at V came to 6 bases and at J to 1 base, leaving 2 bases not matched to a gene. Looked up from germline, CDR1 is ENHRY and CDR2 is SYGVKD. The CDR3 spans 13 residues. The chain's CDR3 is CAIRRGQNTEAFF. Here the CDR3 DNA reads TGTGCCATCAGGAGGGGGCAGAACACTGAAGCTTTCTTT.

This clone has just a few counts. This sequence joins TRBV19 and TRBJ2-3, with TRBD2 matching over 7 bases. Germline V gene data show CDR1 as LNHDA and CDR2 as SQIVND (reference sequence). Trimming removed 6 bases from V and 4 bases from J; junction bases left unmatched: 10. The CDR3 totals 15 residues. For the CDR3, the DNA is TGTGCCAGTAGACCGCAGCGGGGATACCCAGATACGCAGTATTTT. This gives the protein CASRPQRGYPDTQYF.

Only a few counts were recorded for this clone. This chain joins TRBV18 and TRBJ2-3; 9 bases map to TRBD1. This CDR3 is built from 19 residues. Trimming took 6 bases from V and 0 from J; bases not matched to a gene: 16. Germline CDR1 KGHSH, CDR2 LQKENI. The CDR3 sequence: CASSTDRGDLAFSTDTQYF. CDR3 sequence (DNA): TGTGCCAGCTCCACGGACAGGGGCGACCTAGCTTTTAGCACAGATACGCAGTATTTT.

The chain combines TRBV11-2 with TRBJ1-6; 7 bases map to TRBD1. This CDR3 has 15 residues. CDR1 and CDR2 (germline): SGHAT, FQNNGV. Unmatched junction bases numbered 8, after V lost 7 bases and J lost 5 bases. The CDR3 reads CASTNLGTDNSPLHF. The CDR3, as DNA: TGTGCCAGCACCAACCTGGGGACAGATAATTCACCCCTCCACTTT.

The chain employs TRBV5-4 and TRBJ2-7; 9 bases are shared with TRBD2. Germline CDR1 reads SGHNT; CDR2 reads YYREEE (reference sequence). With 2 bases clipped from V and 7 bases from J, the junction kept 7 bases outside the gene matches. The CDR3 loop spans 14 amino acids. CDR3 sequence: CASSLAASGVEQYF. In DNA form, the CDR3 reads TGTGCCAGCAGCTTAGCTGCTAGCGGGGTAGAGCAGTACTTC.

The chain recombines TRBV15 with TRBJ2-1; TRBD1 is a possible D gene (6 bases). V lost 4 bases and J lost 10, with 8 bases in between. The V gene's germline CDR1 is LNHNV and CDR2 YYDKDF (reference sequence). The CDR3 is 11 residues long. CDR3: CATSTDREQFF. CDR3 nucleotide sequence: TGTGCCACCAGCACAGACAGGGAGCAGTTCTTC.

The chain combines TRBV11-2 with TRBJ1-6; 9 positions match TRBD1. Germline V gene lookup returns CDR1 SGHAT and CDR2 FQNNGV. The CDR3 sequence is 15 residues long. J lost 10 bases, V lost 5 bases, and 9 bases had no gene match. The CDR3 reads CASSIGTGSGSPLHF. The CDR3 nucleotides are TGTGCCAGCAGCATCGGGACAGGGAGTGGGTCACCCCTCCACTTT.

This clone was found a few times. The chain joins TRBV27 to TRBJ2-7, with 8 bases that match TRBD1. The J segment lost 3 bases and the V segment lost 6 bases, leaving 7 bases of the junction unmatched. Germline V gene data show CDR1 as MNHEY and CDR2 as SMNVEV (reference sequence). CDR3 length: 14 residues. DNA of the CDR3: TGTGCCAGCAGCCTAGACAGGGGAAACTACGAGCAGTACTTC. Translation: CASSLDRGNYEQYF.

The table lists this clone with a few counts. The DNA of the CDR3 is TGTGCCAGCAGCTTGTGGGGGCTCGGGAATTCACCCCTCCACTTT. Its translation: CASSLWGLGNSPLHF. V usage is TRBV5-6 and J usage is TRBJ1-6, with D possibly TRBD1 on 6 matching bases. Looked up from germline, CDR1 is SGHDT and CDR2 is YYEEEE. The CDR3 consists of 15 residues. Trimming pared 1 base from V and 7 bases from J, leaving 12 bases between. The entire variable domain, with the rest obtained from reference TRBV5-6 and TRBJ1-6, is as follows: DAGVTQSPTHLIKTRGQQVTLRCSPKSGHDTVSWYQQALGQGPQFIFQYYEEEERQRGNFPDRFSGHQFPNYSSELNVNALLLGDSALYLCASSLWGLGNSPLHFGNGTRLTVT.

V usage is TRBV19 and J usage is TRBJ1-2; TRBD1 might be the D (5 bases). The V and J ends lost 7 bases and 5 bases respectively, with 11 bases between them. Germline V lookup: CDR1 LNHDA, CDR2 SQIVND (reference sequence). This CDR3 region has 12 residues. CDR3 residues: CASTPGGYGYTF. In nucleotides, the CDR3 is TGTGCCAGTACCCCGGGGGGTTATGGCTACACCTTC.

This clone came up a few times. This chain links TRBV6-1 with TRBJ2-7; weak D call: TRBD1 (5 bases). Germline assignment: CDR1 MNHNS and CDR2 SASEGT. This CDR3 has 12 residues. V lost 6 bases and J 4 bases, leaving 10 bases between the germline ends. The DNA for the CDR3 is TGTGCCAGCAGCGTCCCAGGGTACGAGCAGTACGTC. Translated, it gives CASSVPGYEQYV.

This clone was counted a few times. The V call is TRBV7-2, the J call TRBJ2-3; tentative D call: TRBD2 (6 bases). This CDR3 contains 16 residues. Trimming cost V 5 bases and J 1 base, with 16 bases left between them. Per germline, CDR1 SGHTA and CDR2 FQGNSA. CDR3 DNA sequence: TGTGCCAGCAGCCATGCCGCCGGACTACGCACAGATACGCAGTATTTT. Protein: CASSHAAGLRTDTQYF.

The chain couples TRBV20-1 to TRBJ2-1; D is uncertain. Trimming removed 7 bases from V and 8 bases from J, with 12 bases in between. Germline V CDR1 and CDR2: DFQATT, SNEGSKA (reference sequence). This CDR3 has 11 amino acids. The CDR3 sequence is CSVNSIHEQFF. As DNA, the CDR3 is TGCAGTGTAAACAGCATCCATGAGCAGTTCTTC.

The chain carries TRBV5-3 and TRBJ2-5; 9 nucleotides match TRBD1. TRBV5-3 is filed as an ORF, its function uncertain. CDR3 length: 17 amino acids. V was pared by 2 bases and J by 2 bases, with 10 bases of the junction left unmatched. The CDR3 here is CARSLHGQGSLQETQYF. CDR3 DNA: TGTGCCAGAAGCTTACACGGACAGGGGAGTTTGCAAGAGACCCAGTACTTC.

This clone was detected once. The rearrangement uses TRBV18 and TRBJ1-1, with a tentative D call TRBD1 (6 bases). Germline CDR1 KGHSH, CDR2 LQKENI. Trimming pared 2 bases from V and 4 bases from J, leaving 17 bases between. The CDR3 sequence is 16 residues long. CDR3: CASSPKLKQGGTEAFF. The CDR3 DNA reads TGTGCCAGCTCACCAAAATTGAAACAGGGCGGCACTGAAGCTTTCTTT.

As DNA, the CDR3 is TGTGCCAGCAGTCACAGGGGCTCCACTGAAGCTTTCTTT. It yields the protein CASSHRGSTEAFF. The genes are TRBV6-1 and TRBJ1-1; 7 bases match TRBD1. V gave up 5 bases and J gave up 4 bases; unmatched junction bases: 4. This CDR3 spans 13 amino acids. Germline CDR1 MNHNS, CDR2 SASEGT.

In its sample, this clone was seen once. CDR3 coding DNA: TGTGCTAGTGGTTTGGTAACAGGGAAGGATAATTCACCCCTCCACTTT. Amino acids: CASGLVTGKDNSPLHF. The gene calls are TRBV12-5 and TRBJ1-6; D is perhaps TRBD1 (6 bases). The CDR3 loop spans 16 amino acids. CDR1 and CDR2 (germline): LGHNT, FRNRAP. V lost 0 bases, J lost 5 bases, and 11 bases lay in between.

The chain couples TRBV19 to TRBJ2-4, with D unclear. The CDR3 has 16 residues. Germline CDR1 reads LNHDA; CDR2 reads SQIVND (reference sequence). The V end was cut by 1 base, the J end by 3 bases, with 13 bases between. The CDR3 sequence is CASSIASRSGKNIQYF. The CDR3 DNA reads TGTGCCAGTAGTATAGCGAGCCGGTCGGGCAAAAACATTCAGTACTTC.

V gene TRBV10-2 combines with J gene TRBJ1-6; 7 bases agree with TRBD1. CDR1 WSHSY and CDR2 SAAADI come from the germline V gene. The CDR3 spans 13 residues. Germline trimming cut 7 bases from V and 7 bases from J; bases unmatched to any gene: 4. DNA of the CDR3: TGCGCCAGCATCCGGGACAGCAATTCACCCCTCCACTTT. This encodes CASIRDSNSPLHF.

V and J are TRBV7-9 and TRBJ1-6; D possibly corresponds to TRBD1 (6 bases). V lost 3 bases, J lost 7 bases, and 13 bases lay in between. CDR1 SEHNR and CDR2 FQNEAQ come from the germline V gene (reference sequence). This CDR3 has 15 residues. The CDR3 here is CASSFRDMGNSPLHF. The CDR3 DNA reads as TGTGCCAGCAGCTTCCGGGACATGGGAAATTCACCCCTCCACTTT. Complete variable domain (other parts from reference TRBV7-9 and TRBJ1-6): DTGVSQNPRHKITKRGQNVTFRCDPISEHNRLYWYRQTLGQGPEFLTYFQNEAQLEKSRLLSDRFSAERPKGSFSTLEIQRTEQGDSAMYLCASSFRDMGNSPLHFGNGTRLTVT.

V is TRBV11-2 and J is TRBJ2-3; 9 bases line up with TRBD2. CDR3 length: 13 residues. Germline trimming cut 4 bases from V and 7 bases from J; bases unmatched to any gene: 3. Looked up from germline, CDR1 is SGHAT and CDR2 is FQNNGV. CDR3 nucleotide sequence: TGTGCCAGCAGCTCGGGACTAGCAAATACGCAGTATTTT. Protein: CASSSGLANTQYF. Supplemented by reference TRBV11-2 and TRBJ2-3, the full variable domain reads EAGVAQSPRYKIIEKRQSVAFWCNPISGHATLYWYQQILGQGPKLLIQFQNNGVVDDSQLPKDRFSAERLKGVDSTLKIQPAKLEDSAVYLCASSSGLANTQYFGPGTRLTVL.

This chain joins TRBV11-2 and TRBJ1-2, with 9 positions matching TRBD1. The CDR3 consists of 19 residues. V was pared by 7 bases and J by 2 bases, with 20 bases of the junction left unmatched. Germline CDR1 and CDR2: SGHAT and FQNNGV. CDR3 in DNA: TGTGCCAGCACTCCGACCATCTCACTGCGGACAGGGGTCAACTATGGCTACACCTTC. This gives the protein CASTPTISLRTGVNYGYTF.

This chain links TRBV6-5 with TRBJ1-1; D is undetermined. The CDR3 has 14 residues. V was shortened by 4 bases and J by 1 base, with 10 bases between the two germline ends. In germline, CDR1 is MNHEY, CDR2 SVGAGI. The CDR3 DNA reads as TGTGCCAGCAGTTCCGGACTGGGGAACACTGAAGCTTTCTTT. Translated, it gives CASSSGLGNTEAFF.

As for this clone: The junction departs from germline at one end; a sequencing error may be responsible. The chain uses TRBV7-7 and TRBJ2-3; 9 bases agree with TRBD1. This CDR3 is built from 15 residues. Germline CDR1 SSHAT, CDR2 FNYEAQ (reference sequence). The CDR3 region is CASSLGDRAADTQYF. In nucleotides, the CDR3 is TGTGCTAGCAGCTTAGGGGACAGGGCTGCAGATACGCAGTATTTT.

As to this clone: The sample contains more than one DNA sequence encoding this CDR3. The CDR3 DNA is TGTGCCAGCAGCTTAGGGACTAGCGGGAGCCCGGATACGCAGTATTTT. Translating gives CASSLGTSGSPDTQYF. The rearrangement joins TRBV7-9 to TRBJ2-3; 13 bases agree with TRBD2. This CDR3 comprises 16 residues. After removal of 1 base from V and 6 bases from J, the junction contained 4 bases not matched to a gene. Germline CDR1 is SEHNR and CDR2 is FQNEAQ (reference sequence).